The T cell receptor (beta chain) under discussion was sequenced for a study of cytomegalovirus exposure and HLA in healthy donors. Study information: The use of the same platform for the 95 to 150 validation repertoires and the roughly 680 first-cohort repertoires was reported by a later analysis. Study conclusions and caveats: The study listed 150 to 200 cytomegalovirus-associated TCR beta chains.

Per the germline V gene, CDR1 is SGHRS and CDR2 is YFSETQ. CDR3 length: 13 amino acids. The germline V and J ends were trimmed by 7 bases and 4 bases, with 12 bases remaining between them. A note on this clone: Its target is unknown.

The validation cohort, a group of over a hundred subjects, included the donors and was separate from the approximately 650-subject first cohort. Only in-frame clones appear in the TCRdb table, and some are missing; sequencing was by immunoSEQ multiplex PCR. Here the sample spans about 220,000 clones, approximately 86% being singletons. The chain is built from TRBV5-1 and TRBJ2-1, with D possibly TRBD1 on 5 matching bases. What was sequenced was PBMCs. This receptor was identified in a young woman in good health and CMV-seronegative. CDR3 amino acids: CASGDRQYNEQFF. The CDR3 DNA follows: TGCGCCAGCGGGGATAGACAGTACAATGAGCAGTTCTTC.